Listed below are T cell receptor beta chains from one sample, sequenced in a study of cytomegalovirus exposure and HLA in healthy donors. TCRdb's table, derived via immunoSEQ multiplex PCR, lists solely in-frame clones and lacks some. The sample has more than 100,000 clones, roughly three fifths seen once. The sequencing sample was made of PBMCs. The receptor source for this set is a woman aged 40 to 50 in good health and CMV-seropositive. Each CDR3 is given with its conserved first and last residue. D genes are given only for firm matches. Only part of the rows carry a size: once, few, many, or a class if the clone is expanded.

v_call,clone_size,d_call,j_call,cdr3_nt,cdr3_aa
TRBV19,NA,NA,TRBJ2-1,TGTGCCAGTAGTCGTCTGGGGGGTGAGCAGTTCTTC,CASSRLGGEQFF
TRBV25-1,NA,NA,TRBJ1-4,TGTGCCAGCAGTGGGGAATGGGGGCCTGGTGAAAAACTGTTTTTT,CASSGEWGPGEKLFF
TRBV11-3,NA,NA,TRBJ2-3,TGTGCCAGCAGCCCACTTAGCGGTAGCACAGATACGCAGTATTTT,CASSPLSGSTDTQYF
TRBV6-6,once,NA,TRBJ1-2,TGTGCCAGCAGTTACTCGTCCCTGGAGGGGGGCTACACCTTC,CASSYSSLEGGYTF
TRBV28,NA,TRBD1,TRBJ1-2,TGTGCCAGCAGTTTACCGGGACAGAGTAACTATGGCTACACCTTC,CASSLPGQSNYGYTF
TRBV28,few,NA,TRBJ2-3,TGTGCCAGCAGTGGGAAGCAGCGGGGCACAGATACGCAGTATTTT,CASSGKQRGTDTQYF
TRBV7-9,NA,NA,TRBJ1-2,TGTGCCAGCAGCTCCCTTTTGGTGGGGGGACGGGGCTACACCTTC,CASSSLLVGGRGYTF
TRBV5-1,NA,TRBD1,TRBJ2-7,TGCGCCAGCAGCTTGGTTACAGGGGGTGCCTACGAGCAGTACTTC,CASSLVTGGAYEQYF
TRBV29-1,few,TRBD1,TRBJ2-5,TGCAGCGTTGAGACAGGGAGCCGGGAGACCCAGTACTTC,CSVETGSRETQYF
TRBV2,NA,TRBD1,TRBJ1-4,TGTGCCAGTCTCCCGGGACAGGGGAATGAAAAACTGTTTTTT,CASLPGQGNEKLFF
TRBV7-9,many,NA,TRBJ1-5,TGTTCCAGCAGCCTAGGGAGCCAGCCCCAGCATTTT,CSSSLGSQPQHF
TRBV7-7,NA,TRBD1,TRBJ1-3,TGTGCTAGCAGCTTTGACAGGGAGCACACCATATATTTT,CASSFDREHTIYF
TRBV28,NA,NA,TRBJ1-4,TGTGCCAGCAGCGTAGGGGGGGCGCTGGCTAATGAAAAACTGTTTTTT,CASSVGGALANEKLFF
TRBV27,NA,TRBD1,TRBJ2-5,TGTGCCAGCGGGGACAGGGGCTCCCCCCAAGAGACCCAGTACTTC,CASGDRGSPQETQYF
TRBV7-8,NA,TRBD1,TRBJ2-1,TGTGCCAGCAGCCCCAGGGGGATCTCCTACAATGAGCAGTTCTTC,CASSPRGISYNEQFF
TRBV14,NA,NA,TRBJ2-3,TGTGCCAGCAGCCAAGATATTTTACGGGATACGCAGTATTTT,CASSQDILRDTQYF
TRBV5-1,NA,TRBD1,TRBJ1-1,TGCGCCAGCAGCCCTGGGACAGCCAGGCCCACTGAAGCTTTCTTT,CASSPGTARPTEAFF
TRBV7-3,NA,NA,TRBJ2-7,TGTGCCAGCAGCTTTCAGGAGGATAGCGAGCAGTACTTC,CASSFQEDSEQYF
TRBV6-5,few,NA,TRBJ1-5,TGTGCCAGCAGCCTCTTCCCAGGGCGCAATCAGCCCCAGCATTTT,CASSLFPGRNQPQHF
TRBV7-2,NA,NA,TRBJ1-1,TGTGCCAGCAGCCCCCGGGGGGGGAACACTGAAGCTTTCTTT,CASSPRGGNTEAFF
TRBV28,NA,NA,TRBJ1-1,TGTGCCAGCAGTTTGACAGGGAACACTGAAGCTTTCTTT,CASSLTGNTEAFF
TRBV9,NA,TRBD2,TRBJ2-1,TGTGCCAGCAGCGTAGTAGCGGGGGTAAATGAGCAGTTCTTC,CASSVVAGVNEQFF